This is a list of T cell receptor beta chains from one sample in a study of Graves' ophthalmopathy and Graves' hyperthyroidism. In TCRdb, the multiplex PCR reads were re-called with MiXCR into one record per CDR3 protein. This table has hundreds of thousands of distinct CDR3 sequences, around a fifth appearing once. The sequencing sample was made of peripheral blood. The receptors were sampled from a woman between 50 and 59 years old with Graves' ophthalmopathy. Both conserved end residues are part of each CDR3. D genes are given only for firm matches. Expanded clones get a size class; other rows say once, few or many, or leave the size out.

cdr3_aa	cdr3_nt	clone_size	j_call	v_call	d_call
CASSKVSFYEQYF	TGTGCCAGCAGCAAAGTCTCCTTCTACGAGCAGTACTTC	NA	TRBJ2-7	TRBV7-9	NA
CASSVGSAGEVGETQYF	TGTGCCAGCAGCGTAGGCTCGGCAGGGGAGGTAGGAGAGACCCAGTACTTC	many	TRBJ2-5	TRBV9	NA
CASSFFAGRGYEQYF	TGTGCCAGCAGTTTCTTCGCCGGCAGGGGCTACGAGCAGTACTTC	many	TRBJ2-7	TRBV27	NA
CASIPRDRDHEQYF	TGTGCCAGCATTCCAAGGGACAGGGACCACGAGCAGTACTTC	many	TRBJ2-7	TRBV28	TRBD1
CASSARFSGNTIYF	TGTGCCAGCAGTGCCAGGTTCTCTGGAAACACCATATATTTT	many	TRBJ1-3	TRBV6-1	NA
CASSSLGDQPQHF	TGCGCCAGCAGCTCTCTCGGGGATCAGCCCCAGCATTTT	NA	TRBJ1-5	TRBV5-1	NA
CASSVGQGEVETQYF	TGTGCCAGCAGTGTCGGACAGGGGGAGGTAGAGACCCAGTACTTC	many	TRBJ2-5	TRBV6-1	TRBD1
CASSFTGAEEQYF	TGTGCCAGCAGTTTCACGGGAGCGGAGGAGCAGTACTTC	NA	TRBJ2-7	TRBV12-3/TRBV12-4	NA
CASSLRTDVTAKNIQYF	TGTGCCAGCAGTTTAAGAACCGATGTCACTGCCAAAAACATTCAGTACTTC	many	TRBJ2-4	TRBV12-3/TRBV12-4	NA
CASSPPRGWNTEAFF	TGTGCCAGCTCACCACCGCGGGGGTGGAACACTGAAGCTTTCTTT	NA	TRBJ1-1	TRBV18	NA
CSVTTGNYGYTF	TGCAGCGTCACGACAGGGAACTATGGCTACACCTTC	many	TRBJ1-2	TRBV29-1	TRBD1
CASSRTGWETQYF	TGTGCCAGCAGTCGGACTGGCTGGGAGACCCAGTACTTC	many	TRBJ2-5	TRBV6-2/TRBV6-3	NA
CASSQLMGYEQYF	TGTGCCAGCAGCCAACTTATGGGATACGAGCAGTACTTC	NA	TRBJ2-7	TRBV14	NA
CASRTGDYGYTF	TGTGCCAGCAGAACAGGGGACTATGGCTACACCTTC	many	TRBJ1-2	TRBV6-5	TRBD1
CASSRTGTLETQYF	TGTGCCAGCAGTCGTACCGGGACTTTAGAGACCCAGTACTTC	NA	TRBJ2-5	TRBV7-8	NA
CASSLGTGVDTGELFF	TGTGCCAGCAGTCTTGGGACAGGGGTTGACACCGGGGAGCTGTTTTTT	NA	TRBJ2-2	TRBV3-1	TRBD1
CASRGDGGIFFF	TGTGCCAGCAGGGGGGACGGCGGGATTTTCTTCTTT	many	TRBJ1-1	TRBV6-1	NA
CASRPLEAGELFF	TGTGCCAGCCGCCCCCTCGAGGCCGGGGAGCTGTTTTTT	many	TRBJ2-2	TRBV12-3/TRBV12-4	NA
CSVASGSGGVLEQYF	TGCAGCGTTGCCTCCGGTAGCGGGGGGGTACTCGAGCAGTACTTC	many	TRBJ2-7	TRBV29-1	TRBD2
CASSRGQELYGYTF	TGTGCCAGCAGTAGGGGACAAGAGCTCTATGGCTACACCTTC	many	TRBJ1-2	TRBV12-3/TRBV12-4	NA
CASSADRVVGEQYF	TGTGCCAGCTCAGCCGACAGGGTTGTGGGCGAGCAGTACTTC	NA	TRBJ2-7	TRBV18	TRBD1
CASKPGQEGGYTF	TGTGCCAGTAAACCAGGGCAGGAAGGTGGCTACACCTTC	many	TRBJ1-2	TRBV19	NA
CASRGSGGVRTEAFF	TGTGCCAGCAGGGGGTCGGGGGGCGTACGCACTGAAGCTTTCTTT	NA	TRBJ1-1	TRBV2	NA
CACRVGGNQPQHF	TGTGCCTGCCGGGTTGGGGGCAATCAGCCCCAGCATTTT	many	TRBJ1-5	TRBV30	NA
CASSPDLGDYEQYF	TGTGCCAGTAGTCCCGACCTTGGAGACTACGAGCAGTACTTC	few	TRBJ2-7	TRBV19	NA
CSARQGPTSSYEQYF	TGCAGTGCTAGACAGGGGCCAACGTCCTCCTACGAGCAGTACTTC	NA	TRBJ2-7	TRBV20-1	NA
CASSPSDRGSLYGYTF	TGTGCCAGCAGTCCGTCAGACAGGGGCTCACTGTATGGCTACACCTTC	many	TRBJ1-2	TRBV28	TRBD1
CASSLQGALGGETQYF	TGCGCCAGCAGCTTACAAGGGGCCCTTGGTGGAGAGACCCAGTACTTC	NA	TRBJ2-5	TRBV5-1	NA
CASSIQLHGTEAFF	TGTGCCAGTAGCATCCAACTACACGGCACTGAAGCTTTCTTT	few	TRBJ1-1	TRBV19	NA
CASSLDGRKNTGELFF	TGTGCCAGCAGTTTAGACGGGAGGAAAAACACCGGGGAGCTGTTTTTT	many	TRBJ2-2	TRBV12-3/TRBV12-4	TRBD2
CASGTTTRNTEAFF	TGTGCTAGTGGCACAACGACAAGAAACACTGAAGCTTTCTTT	NA	TRBJ1-1	TRBV12-5	NA
CATSPHPGTSYEQYF	TGTGCCACCAGCCCCCACCCCGGGACATCCTACGAGCAGTACTTC	many	TRBJ2-7	TRBV15	NA
CASSEAPRRVNEKLFF	TGTGCCAGCAGTGAAGCCCCACGCAGGGTTAATGAAAAACTGTTTTTT	few	TRBJ1-4	TRBV2	NA
CASSAASGGGYEQYF	TGTGCCAGCAGTGCCGCTAGCGGGGGAGGATACGAGCAGTACTTC	NA	TRBJ2-7	TRBV2	TRBD2
CAWTLADEQYF	TGTGCCTGGACACTAGCGGACGAGCAGTACTTC	many	TRBJ2-7	TRBV30	TRBD2
CASSTTSAQETQYF	TGTGCCAGCAGCACTACTAGCGCACAAGAGACCCAGTACTTC	NA	TRBJ2-5	TRBV7-9	TRBD2
CAWSVTSGYNEQFF	TGTGCCTGGAGTGTAACTAGCGGCTACAATGAGCAGTTCTTC	NA	TRBJ2-1	TRBV30	TRBD2
CASSPWTSIETQYF	TGTGCCAGCAGTCCATGGACTAGCATAGAGACCCAGTACTTC	many	TRBJ2-5	TRBV27	TRBD2
CASSLRTGDVETQYF	TGTGCCAGCAGCTTGCGGACAGGTGACGTCGAGACCCAGTACTTC	NA	TRBJ2-5	TRBV3-1	TRBD1
CSAAGGSYEQYF	TGCAGTGCCGCAGGGGGTTCCTACGAGCAGTACTTC	many	TRBJ2-7	TRBV20-1	TRBD1
CASSFALDGSYEQYF	TGTGCCAGCAGCTTCGCTTTGGACGGATCCTACGAGCAGTACTTC	many	TRBJ2-7	TRBV7-6	NA
CASSVIRISGANVLTF	TGTGCCAGCAGCGTCATCAGGATCTCTGGGGCCAACGTCCTGACTTTC	NA	TRBJ2-6	TRBV11-1	NA
CASRQTGRNTEAFF	TGTGCCAGCAGACAAACGGGCAGAAACACTGAAGCTTTCTTT	many	TRBJ1-1	TRBV6-2/TRBV6-3	NA
CASRSPPGTAGRLNTEAFF	TGTGCCAGCAGGAGCCCTCCAGGGACAGCGGGTAGGTTAAACACTGAAGCTTTCTTT	many	TRBJ1-1	TRBV6-6	TRBD1
CASSSIAGTLYEQYF	TGTGCCAGCAGCTCCATAGCGGGTACACTTTACGAGCAGTACTTC	many	TRBJ2-7	TRBV11-2	TRBD2
CATSREPGGAGWTDEQYF	TGTGCCACCAGCAGGGAACCGGGTGGGGCAGGGTGGACGGACGAGCAGTACTTC	many	TRBJ2-7	TRBV15	NA
CASTLRGGSLGTGELFF	TGTGCCAGCACCTTAAGGGGCGGGAGTCTCGGCACCGGGGAGCTGTTTTTT	NA	TRBJ2-2	TRBV3-1	TRBD2
CASRYIGPTEAFF	TGTGCCAGCAGATACATAGGACCGACTGAAGCTTTCTTT	many	TRBJ1-1	TRBV2	NA
CASSPQTGGGETQYF	TGTGCCAGCAGTCCGCAGACAGGGGGTGGCGAGACCCAGTACTTC	many	TRBJ2-5	TRBV6-1	TRBD1
CASSIGDITFLNTEAFF	TGTGCCAGTAGTATTGGAGACATTACTTTCTTAAACACTGAAGCCTTCTTT	once	TRBJ1-1	TRBV19	NA
CSVVGTSGYKETQYF	TGCAGCGTTGTTGGGACTAGCGGGTACAAAGAGACCCAGTACTTC	NA	TRBJ2-5	TRBV29-1	TRBD2
CASSSSNRAEAFF	TGTGCCAGCAGCTCTTCCAACCGCGCTGAAGCTTTCTTT	many	TRBJ1-1	TRBV28	NA
CASSVEGAGNTIYF	TGTGCCAGCAGTGTCGAGGGGGCTGGAAACACCATATATTTT	many	TRBJ1-3	TRBV2	NA
CASTTSGSSGELFF	TGTGCCAGCACCACTAGCGGGAGTAGCGGGGAGCTGTTTTTT	many	TRBJ2-2	TRBV7-9	TRBD2
CATGGVQETQYF	TGTGCCACTGGCGGGGTGCAAGAGACCCAGTACTTC	many	TRBJ2-5	TRBV28	NA